This T cell receptor beta chain is drawn from a study of cytomegalovirus exposure and HLA in healthy donors. PCR primers comprised 60 Vbeta and 13 Jbeta primers. Assay used: immunoSEQ multiplex PCR; TCRdb lists only in-frame clones, some missing. The repertoire includes some 150,000 clones, around 77% of them detected once, and just over 2% sits in the top ten. Study-wide results and caveats: The later analysis indicated that the majority of CMV-associated TCR beta chains appeared HLA-restricted.

About this clone: What it recognizes is unknown.

From germline, CDR1 is MNHNS and CDR2 SASEGT. The CDR3 sequence is 14 residues long. V was pared by 4 bases and J by 8 bases, with 17 bases between. Specimen: PBMCs. The clonotype was recovered from a woman in her 30s in good health and CMV-seropositive. V is TRBV6-1 and J is TRBJ1-2, with D perhaps TRBD1 (5 bases). The chain's CDR3 is CASSGSSGGGGYTF. CDR3 sequence (DNA): TGTGCCAGCAGTGGATCCAGCGGGGGTGGGGGCTACACCTTC.